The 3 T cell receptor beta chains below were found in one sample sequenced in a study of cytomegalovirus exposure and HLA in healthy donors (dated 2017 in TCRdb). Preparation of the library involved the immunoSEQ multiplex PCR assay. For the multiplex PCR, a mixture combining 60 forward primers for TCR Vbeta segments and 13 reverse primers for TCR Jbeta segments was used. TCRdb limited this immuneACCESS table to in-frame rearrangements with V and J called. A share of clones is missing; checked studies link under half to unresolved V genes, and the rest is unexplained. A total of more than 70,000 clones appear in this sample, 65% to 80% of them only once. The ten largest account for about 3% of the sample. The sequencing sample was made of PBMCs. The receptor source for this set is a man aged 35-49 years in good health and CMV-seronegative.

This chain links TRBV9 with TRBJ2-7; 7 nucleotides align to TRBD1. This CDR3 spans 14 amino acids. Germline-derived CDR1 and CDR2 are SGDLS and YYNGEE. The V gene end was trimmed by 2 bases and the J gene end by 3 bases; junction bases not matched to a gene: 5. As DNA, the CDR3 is TGTGCCAGCAGCGTCCAGACAGGGAACTACGAGCAGTACTTC. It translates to CASSVQTGNYEQYF.

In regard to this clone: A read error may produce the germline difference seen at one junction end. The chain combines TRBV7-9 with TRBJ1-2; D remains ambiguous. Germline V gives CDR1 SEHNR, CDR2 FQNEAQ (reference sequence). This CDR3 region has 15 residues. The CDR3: CSSSLVLGGDYGYTF. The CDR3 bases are TGTTCCAGCAGCTTAGTCCTGGGAGGCGACTATGGCTACACCTTC.

The CDR3 DNA reads as TGCGCCAGCAGCTTGTCAGGTAGGGGCGATTCACCCCTCCACTTT. Its protein is CASSLSGRGDSPLHF. The chain joins TRBV5-1 to TRBJ1-6, with D perhaps matching TRBD1 (5 bases). Trimming took off 1 base at V and 8 bases at J, with 13 bases between the two ends. Germline assignment: CDR1 SGHRS and CDR2 YFSETQ. This CDR3 contains 15 residues. The whole variable domain, filled in from reference TRBV5-1 and TRBJ1-6, reads KAGVTQTPRYLIKTRGQQVTLSCSPISGHRSVSWYQQTPGQGLQFLFEYFSETQRNKGNFPGRFSGRQFSNSRSEMNVSTLELGDSALYLCASSLSGRGDSPLHFGNGTRLTVT.